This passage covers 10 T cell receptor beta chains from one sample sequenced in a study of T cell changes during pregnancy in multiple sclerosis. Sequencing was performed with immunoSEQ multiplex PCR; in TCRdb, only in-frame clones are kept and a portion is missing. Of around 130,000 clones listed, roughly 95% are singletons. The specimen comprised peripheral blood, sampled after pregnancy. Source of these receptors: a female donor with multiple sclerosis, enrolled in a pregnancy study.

Written as DNA, the CDR3 is TGTGCCAGCAGTTACCCGGGATCGTGGGCCAGGTACGAGCAGTACTTC. Translation: CASSYPGSWARYEQYF. The chain is built from TRBV6-6 and TRBJ2-7; D is perhaps TRBD2 (5 bases). CDR3 length equals 16 residues. Germline V gene sequence: CDR1 MNHNY, CDR2 SVGAGI (reference sequence). V lost 2 bases and J 4 bases, leaving 18 bases between the germline ends.

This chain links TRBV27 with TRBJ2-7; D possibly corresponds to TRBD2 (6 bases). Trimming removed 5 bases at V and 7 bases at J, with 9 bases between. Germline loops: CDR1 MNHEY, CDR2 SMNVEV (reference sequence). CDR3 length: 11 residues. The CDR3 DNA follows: TGTGCCAGCAGTCATAGCGGTGAGCAGTACTTC. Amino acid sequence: CASSHSGEQYF.

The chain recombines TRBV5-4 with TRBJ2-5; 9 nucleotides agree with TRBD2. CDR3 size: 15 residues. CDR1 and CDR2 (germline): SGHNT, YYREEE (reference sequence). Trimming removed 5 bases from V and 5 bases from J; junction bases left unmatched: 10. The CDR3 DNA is TGTGCCAGCAGATTCCGTAGCGGGAGCCCGGAGACCCAGTACTTC. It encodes CASRFRSGSPETQYF.

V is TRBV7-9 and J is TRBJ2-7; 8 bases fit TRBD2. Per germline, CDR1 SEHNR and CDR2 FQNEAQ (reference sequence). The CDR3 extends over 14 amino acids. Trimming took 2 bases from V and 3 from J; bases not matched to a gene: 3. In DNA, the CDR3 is TGTGCCAGCAGCTTATCGGGAGGGGACTACGAGCAGTACTTC. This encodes CASSLSGGDYEQYF.

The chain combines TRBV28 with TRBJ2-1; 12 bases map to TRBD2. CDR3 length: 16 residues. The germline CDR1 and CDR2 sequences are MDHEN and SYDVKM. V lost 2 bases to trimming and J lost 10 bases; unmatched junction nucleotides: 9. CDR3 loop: CASSLIRLAGDREQFF. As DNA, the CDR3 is TGTGCCAGCAGTTTAATCAGACTAGCGGGAGATCGCGAGCAGTTCTTC.

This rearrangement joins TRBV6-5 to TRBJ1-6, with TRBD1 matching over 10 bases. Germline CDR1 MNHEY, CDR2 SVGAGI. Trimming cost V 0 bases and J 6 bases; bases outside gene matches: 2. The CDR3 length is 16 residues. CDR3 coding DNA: TGTGCCAGCAGTTACTCTAGGGACAGGGGTAATTCACCCCTCCACTTT. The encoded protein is CASSYSRDRGNSPLHF.

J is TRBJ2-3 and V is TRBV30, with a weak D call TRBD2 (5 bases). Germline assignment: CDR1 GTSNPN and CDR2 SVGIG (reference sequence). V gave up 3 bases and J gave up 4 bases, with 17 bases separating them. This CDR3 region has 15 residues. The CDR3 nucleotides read TGTGCCTGGAGCCGAGAGGGAACCCTCCCAGATACGCAGTATTTT. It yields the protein CAWSREGTLPDTQYF.

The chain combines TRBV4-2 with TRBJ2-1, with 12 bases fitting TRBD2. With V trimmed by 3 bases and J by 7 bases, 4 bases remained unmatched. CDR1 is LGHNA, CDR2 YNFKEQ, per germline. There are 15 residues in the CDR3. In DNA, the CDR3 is TGTGCCAGCAGCCAGACTAGCGGGAGCTTTAATGAGCAGTTCTTC. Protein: CASSQTSGSFNEQFF.

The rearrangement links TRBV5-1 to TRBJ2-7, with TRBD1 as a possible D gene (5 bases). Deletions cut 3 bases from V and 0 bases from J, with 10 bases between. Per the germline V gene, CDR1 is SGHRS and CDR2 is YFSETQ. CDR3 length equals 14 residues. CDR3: CASSSWGVSYEQYF. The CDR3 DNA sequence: TGCGCCAGCAGCTCCTGGGGCGTCTCCTACGAGCAGTACTTC.

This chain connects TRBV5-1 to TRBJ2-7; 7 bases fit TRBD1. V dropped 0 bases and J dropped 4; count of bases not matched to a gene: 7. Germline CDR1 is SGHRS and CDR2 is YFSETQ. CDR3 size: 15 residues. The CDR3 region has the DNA TGCGCCAGCAGCTTGGGACAGGGTATCCCATACGAGCAGTACTTC. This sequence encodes CASSLGQGIPYEQYF.